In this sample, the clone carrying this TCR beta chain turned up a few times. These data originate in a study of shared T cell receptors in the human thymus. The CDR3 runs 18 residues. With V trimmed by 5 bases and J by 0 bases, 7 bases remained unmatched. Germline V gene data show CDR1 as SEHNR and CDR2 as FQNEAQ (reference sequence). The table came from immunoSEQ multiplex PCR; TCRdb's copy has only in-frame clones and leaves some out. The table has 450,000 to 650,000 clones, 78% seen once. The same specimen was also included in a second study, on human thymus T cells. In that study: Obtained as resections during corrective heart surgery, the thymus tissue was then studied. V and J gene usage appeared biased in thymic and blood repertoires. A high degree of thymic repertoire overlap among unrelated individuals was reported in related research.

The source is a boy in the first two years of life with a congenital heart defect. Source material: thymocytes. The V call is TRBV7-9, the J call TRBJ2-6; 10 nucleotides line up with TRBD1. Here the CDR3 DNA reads TGTGCCAGCAGCCAGGGGACAGGGGCCGGCTCTGGGGCCAACGTCCTGACTTTC. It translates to CASSQGTGAGSGANVLTF.